Sequencing of this T cell receptor beta chain was carried out in a study of cytomegalovirus exposure and HLA in healthy donors. Study-level background: Researchers found that roughly 80% of almost 400 genotyped donors fell within the Caucasian-associated ancestry cluster.

Study-wide points: Sequencing depth across donors, presence/absence analyses assumed, was roughly uniform. Within an earlier analysis, most TCR beta V segments proved productive either about 90% or about 30% of the time.

PCR involved 60 Vbeta and 13 Jbeta primers. Data came from immunoSEQ multiplex PCR; TCRdb stores just in-frame clones and leaves some out. The profile shows 200,000 to 250,000 clones, about 77% of them singletons. V lost 4 bases and J lost 0; bases outside the gene matches: 4. The CDR3 totals 15 residues. The germline CDR1 and CDR2 sequences are PRHDT and FYEKMQ (reference sequence). This clone showed up just once. What it binds is unknown. The sample taken for sequencing was PBMCs. This sequence originates from a woman in her 30s in good health and CMV-seronegative. The rearrangement joins TRBV13 to TRBJ2-7, with 9 bases fitting TRBD2. The CDR3 protein is CASSSRLAASYEQYF. The CDR3 DNA sequence: TGTGCCAGCAGCTCCCGACTAGCGGCCTCCTACGAGCAGTACTTC.